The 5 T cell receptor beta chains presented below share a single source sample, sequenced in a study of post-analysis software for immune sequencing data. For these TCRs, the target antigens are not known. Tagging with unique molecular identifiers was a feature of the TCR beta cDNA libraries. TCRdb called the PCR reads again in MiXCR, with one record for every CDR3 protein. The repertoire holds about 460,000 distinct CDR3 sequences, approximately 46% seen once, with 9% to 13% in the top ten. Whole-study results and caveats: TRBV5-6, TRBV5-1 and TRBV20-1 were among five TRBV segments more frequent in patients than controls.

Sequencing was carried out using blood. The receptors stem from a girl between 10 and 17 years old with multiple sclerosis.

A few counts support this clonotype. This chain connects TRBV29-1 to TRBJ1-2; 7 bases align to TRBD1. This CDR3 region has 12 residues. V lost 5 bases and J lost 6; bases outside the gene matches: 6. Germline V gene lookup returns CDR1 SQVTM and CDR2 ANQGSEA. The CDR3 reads CSVSDREHGYTF. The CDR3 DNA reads TGCAGCGTTTCTGACAGGGAGCATGGCTACACCTTC.

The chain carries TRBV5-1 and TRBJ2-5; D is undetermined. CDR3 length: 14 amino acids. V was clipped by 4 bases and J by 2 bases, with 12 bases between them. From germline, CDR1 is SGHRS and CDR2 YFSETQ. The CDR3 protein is CASSPNDNQETQYF. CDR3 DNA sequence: TGCGCCAGCAGCCCCAATGACAATCAAGAGACCCAGTACTTC.

In DNA, the CDR3 is TGTGCCAGCAGCCCAACCACGGACCGGGCCTCGCCCCAGCATTTT. It translates to CASSPTTDRASPQHF. This sequence joins TRBV6-6 and TRBJ1-5, with D unresolved. Germline CDR1 reads MNHNY; CDR2 reads SVGAGI (reference sequence). This CDR3 has 15 amino acids. With 6 bases removed from V and 9 bases from J, the gap between germline ends came to 21 bases.

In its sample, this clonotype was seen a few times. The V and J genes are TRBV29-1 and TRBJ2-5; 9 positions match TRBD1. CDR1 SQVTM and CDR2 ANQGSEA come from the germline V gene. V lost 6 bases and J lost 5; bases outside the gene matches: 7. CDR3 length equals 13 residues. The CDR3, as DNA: TGCAGCGTGGGGACAGGGAGTCGGGAGACCCAGTACTTC. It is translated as CSVGTGSRETQYF. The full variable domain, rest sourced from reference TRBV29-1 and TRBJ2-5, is SAVISQKPSRDICQRGTSLTIQCQVDSQVTMMFWYRQQPGQSLTLIATANQGSEATYESGFVIDKFPISRPNLTFSTLTVSNMSPEDSSIYLCSVGTGSRETQYFGPGTRLLVL.

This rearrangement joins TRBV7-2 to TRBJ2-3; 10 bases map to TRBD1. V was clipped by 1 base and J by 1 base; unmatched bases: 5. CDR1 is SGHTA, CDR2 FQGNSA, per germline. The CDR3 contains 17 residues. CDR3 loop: CASSLVGGTGGTDTQYF. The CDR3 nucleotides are TGTGCCAGCAGCTTAGTGGGTGGGACAGGGGGCACAGATACGCAGTATTTT.